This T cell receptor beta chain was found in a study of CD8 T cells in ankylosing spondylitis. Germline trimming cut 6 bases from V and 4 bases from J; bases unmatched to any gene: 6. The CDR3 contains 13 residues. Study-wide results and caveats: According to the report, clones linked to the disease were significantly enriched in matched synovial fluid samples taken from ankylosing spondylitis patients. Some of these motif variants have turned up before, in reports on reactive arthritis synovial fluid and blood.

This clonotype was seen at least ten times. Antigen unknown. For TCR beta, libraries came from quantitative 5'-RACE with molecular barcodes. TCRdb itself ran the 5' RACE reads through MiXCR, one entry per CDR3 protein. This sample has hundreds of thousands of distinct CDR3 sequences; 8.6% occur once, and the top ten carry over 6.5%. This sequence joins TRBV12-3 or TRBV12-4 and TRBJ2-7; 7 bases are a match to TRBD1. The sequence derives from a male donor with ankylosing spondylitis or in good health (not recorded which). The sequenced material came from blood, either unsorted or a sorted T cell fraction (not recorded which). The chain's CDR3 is CASSPYRGYEQYF. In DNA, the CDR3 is TGTGCCAGCAGCCCCTACAGGGGTTACGAGCAGTACTTC.